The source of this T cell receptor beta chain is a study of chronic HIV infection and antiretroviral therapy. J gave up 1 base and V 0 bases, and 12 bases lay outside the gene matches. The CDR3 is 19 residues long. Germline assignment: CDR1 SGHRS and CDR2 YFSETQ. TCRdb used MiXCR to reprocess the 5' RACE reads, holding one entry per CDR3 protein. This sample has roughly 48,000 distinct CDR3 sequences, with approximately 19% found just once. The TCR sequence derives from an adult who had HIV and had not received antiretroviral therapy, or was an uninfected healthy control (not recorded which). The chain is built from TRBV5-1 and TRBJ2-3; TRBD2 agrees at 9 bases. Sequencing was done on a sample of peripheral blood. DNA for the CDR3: TGCGCCAGCAGCTTGGCCTTGACTAGCGGCCCAGGGGGCACAGATACGCAGTATTTT. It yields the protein CASSLALTSGPGGTDTQYF.